This entry lists 18 T cell receptor beta chains sequenced from one sample in a study of neurological immune-mediated disorders. TCRdb fed the 5' RACE reads into MiXCR, producing one record per CDR3 protein. The sample consists of around 70,000 distinct CDR3 sequences, 2.5% to 4% of them appearing once. Sample: PBMCs. Receptors were obtained from a woman between 50 and 59 years old with multiple sclerosis.

This clonotype was detected many times. The rearrangement uses TRBV5-1 and TRBJ1-4; D gene ambiguous. Germline V gives CDR1 SGHRS, CDR2 YFSETQ. The CDR3 runs to 13 residues. Trimming cost V 3 bases and J 8 bases, with 11 bases left between them. The CDR3 DNA reads TGCGCCAGCAGCTCAGAAAGCGGGGAAAAACTGTTTTTT. This translates into CASSSESGEKLFF.

In its sample, this clonotype was seen many times. The chain combines TRBV6-2 or TRBV6-3 with TRBJ1-1, with unresolved D. This CDR3 contains 15 residues. Trimming stripped 1 base from V and 0 bases from J, with 9 bases between. The germline V gene has CDR1 MNHEY and CDR2 SVGEGT. The CDR3 DNA reads as TGTGCCAGCAGTTACTTCGGACGGATGAACACTGAAGCTTTCTTT. Encoded protein: CASSYFGRMNTEAFF.

This clonotype was picked up many times. This chain's CDR3 is CSARAGPTEAFF. In DNA, the CDR3 is TGCAGTGCTAGAGCAGGACCCACTGAAGCTTTCTTT. The chain is built from TRBV20-1 and TRBJ1-1; D is unresolved. Germline lookup yields CDR1 DFQATT and CDR2 SNEGSKA (reference sequence). The CDR3 spans 12 residues. Trimming pared 1 base from V and 4 bases from J, leaving 7 bases between.

This clonotype has a count of ten or more. This chain uses TRBV20-1 with TRBJ2-1; 15 nucleotides align to TRBD2. This CDR3 has 16 residues. Germline CDR1 and CDR2: DFQATT and SNEGSKA (reference sequence). Germline trimming cut 4 bases from V and 4 bases from J; bases unmatched to any gene: 5. CDR3 amino acids: CSATGLAGGPYNEQFF. The CDR3 DNA reads as TGCAGTGCTACCGGACTAGCGGGGGGGCCGTACAATGAGCAGTTCTTC.

This clonotype was found many times. The chain couples TRBV12-3 or TRBV12-4 to TRBJ2-6; D not certain. V shed 3 bases and J shed 4 bases, with 10 bases lying between them. The CDR3 runs 15 residues. The DNA for the CDR3 is TGTGCCAGCAGTTTCCACCCATGGGGGGCCAACGTCCTGACTTTC. This sequence encodes CASSFHPWGANVLTF.

The table lists this clonotype with many counts. V gene TRBV7-2 combines with J gene TRBJ2-1; perhaps TRBD2 as D (5 bases). V was pared by 2 bases and J by 0 bases, with 5 bases between. The CDR3 loop spans 14 amino acids. The germline gives CDR1 SGHTA, CDR2 FQGNSA. CDR3 nucleotides: TGTGCCAGCAGCTTAACTAGCTCCTACAATGAGCAGTTCTTC. Its translation is CASSLTSSYNEQFF.

This clonotype was seen repeatedly, ten times or more. The CDR3 spells CASAGLEEETQYF. The CDR3 DNA reads TGTGCCAGCGCGGGCCTAGAGGAAGAGACCCAGTACTTC. The V and J genes are TRBV18 and TRBJ2-5; D is perhaps TRBD2 (5 bases). This CDR3 spans 13 amino acids. In germline, CDR1 is KGHSH, CDR2 LQKENI. The germline V and J ends were trimmed by 8 bases and 3 bases, with 13 bases remaining between them.

This clonotype has ten or more counts. The J gene is TRBJ2-5, the V gene TRBV4-3, with a weak D call TRBD2 (7 bases). The CDR3 consists of 14 residues. Trimming left V 1 base short and J 7 bases short, with 13 bases between. The germline V gene encodes CDR1 LGHNA and CDR2 YSLEER. The CDR3 DNA reads TGCGCCAGCAGCCAAGTCCGGGGGGCAGGGACCCAGTACTTC. Protein product: CASSQVRGAGTQYF.

The chain couples TRBV19 to TRBJ1-2; D call uncertain. V was clipped by 3 bases and J by 4 bases, with 9 bases between them. The CDR3 has 13 residues. Germline loops: CDR1 LNHDA, CDR2 SQIVND (reference sequence). The CDR3 is CASSIGRLYGYTF. The CDR3 DNA reads TGTGCCAGTAGTATTGGCAGGCTCTATGGCTACACCTTC.

In this sample, this clonotype turned up many times. The V and J genes are TRBV3-1 and TRBJ2-7; no firm D call. V was trimmed by 1 base and J by 1 base, leaving 2 bases between them. Germline values: CDR1 LGHDT, CDR2 YNNKEL (reference sequence). This CDR3 spans 12 amino acids. In DNA form, the CDR3 reads TGTGCCAGCAGCCAAGGATCCTACGAGCAGTACGTC. It encodes CASSQGSYEQYV.

This clonotype has ten or more counts. The DNA for the CDR3 is TGTGCCAGCAGCGCTACCGCGGGGGCGCGGACTGAAGCTTTCTTT. Its protein product is CASSATAGARTEAFF. The chain has TRBV5-4 and TRBJ1-1; TRBD1 is a possible D gene (6 bases). V lost 4 bases to trimming and J lost 5 bases, with 18 bases between them. This CDR3 contains 15 residues. Germline V gives CDR1 SGHNT, CDR2 YYREEE (reference sequence).

This clonotype has at least ten counts. This chain links TRBV4-3 with TRBJ1-1, with TRBD1 as a possible D gene (5 bases). CDR1 and CDR2 from the germline V gene are LGHNA and YSLEER. There are 16 residues in the CDR3. V was trimmed by 1 base and J by 1 base, leaving 13 bases between them. CDR3 region: CASSQGDRRGNTEAFF. CDR3 DNA: TGCGCCAGCAGCCAAGGGGACCGACGGGGGAACACTGAAGCTTTCTTT.

There are many counts of this clonotype. The chain is built from TRBV5-6 and TRBJ1-6; D is unresolved. CDR1 is SGHDT and CDR2 is YYEEEE in the germline V gene. This CDR3 is 18 amino acids long. V was trimmed by 0 bases and J by 0 bases, leaving 13 bases between them. CDR3 protein: CASSLGDQRSSYNSPLHF. The CDR3 bases are TGTGCCAGCAGCTTGGGGGATCAACGAAGCTCCTATAATTCACCCCTCCACTTT.

The sample holds many counts of this clonotype. As DNA, the CDR3 is TGCGCCAGCAGTGTGGGGGGGATCACAGATACGCAGTATTTT. Amino acid sequence: CASSVGGITDTQYF. The gene calls are TRBV10-2 and TRBJ2-3, with 7 bases that match TRBD2. V dropped 4 bases and J dropped 2; count of bases not matched to a gene: 3. CDR3 length: 14 amino acids. CDR1 and CDR2 (germline): WSHSY, SAAADI.

This clonotype came up many times. The chain recombines TRBV5-1 with TRBJ2-1; 9 nucleotides line up with TRBD2. Germline values: CDR1 SGHRS, CDR2 YFSETQ. This CDR3 is 15 amino acids long. V shed 0 bases, J shed 6 bases, and the junction held 4 bases outside the gene matches. In nucleotides, the CDR3 is TGCGCCAGCAGCTTGGAAGGCGGGAGGGGCAATGAGCAGTTCTTC. Residues: CASSLEGGRGNEQFF. Together with reference TRBV5-1 and TRBJ2-1, the CDR3 gives the full variable domain: KAGVTQTPRYLIKTRGQQVTLSCSPISGHRSVSWYQQTPGQGLQFLFEYFSETQRNKGNFPGRFSGRQFSNSRSEMNVSTLELGDSALYLCASSLEGGRGNEQFFGPGTRLTVL.

This clonotype showed up many times. A much larger clone lies one base from this, so it may be a read error. The CDR3: CASSLKSAEQYF. CDR3 DNA: TGTGCCAGCAGCTTAAAATCCGCCGAGCAGTACTTC. The rearrangement uses TRBV7-9 and TRBJ2-7, with no clear D. Trimming removed 2 bases from V and 6 bases from J, with 8 bases in between. This CDR3 has 12 residues. Looked up from germline, CDR1 is SEHNR and CDR2 is FQNEAQ (reference sequence).

This CDR3 is CASSGAGGKIEQFF. The CDR3 DNA reads TGTGCCAGCAGTGGGGCAGGGGGGAAGATTGAGCAGTTCTTC. The chain links TRBV25-1 to TRBJ2-1; D might be TRBD1 (7 bases). CDR3 size: 14 residues. V lost 4 bases and J lost 9, with 16 bases in between. Germline CDR1 reads MGHDK; CDR2 reads SYGVNS.

This clonotype was detected many times. The genes are TRBV29-1 and TRBJ1-5; D unresolved. V lost 0 bases, J lost 15 bases, and 15 bases lay in between. Germline V gene sequence: CDR1 SQVTM, CDR2 ANQGSEA. This CDR3 region has 12 residues. In DNA, the CDR3 is TGCAGCGTTGAAGACGAGTGGAGTCTTAGGCATTTT. Translating gives CSVEDEWSLRHF.